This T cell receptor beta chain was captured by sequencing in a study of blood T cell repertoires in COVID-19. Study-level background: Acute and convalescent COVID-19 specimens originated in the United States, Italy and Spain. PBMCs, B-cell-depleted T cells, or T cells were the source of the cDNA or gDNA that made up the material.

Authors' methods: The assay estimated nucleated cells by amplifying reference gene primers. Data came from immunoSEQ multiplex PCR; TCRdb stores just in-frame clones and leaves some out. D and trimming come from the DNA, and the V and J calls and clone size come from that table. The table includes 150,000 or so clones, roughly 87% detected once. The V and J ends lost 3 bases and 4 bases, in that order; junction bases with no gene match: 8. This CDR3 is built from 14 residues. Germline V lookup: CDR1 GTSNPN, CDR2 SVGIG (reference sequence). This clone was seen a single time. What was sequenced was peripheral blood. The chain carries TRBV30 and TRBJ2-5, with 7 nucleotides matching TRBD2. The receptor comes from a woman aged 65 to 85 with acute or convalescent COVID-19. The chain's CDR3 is CAWSLGGGRETQYF. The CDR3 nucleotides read TGTGCCTGGAGCCTTGGGGGGGGTCGAGAGACCCAGTACTTC.